Described below is a single T cell receptor (beta chain) sequence and its context. This clonotype occurred many times. The target of this receptor is not known. No base-level quality is on record; no much larger clone is a single base apart. The sample is drawn from a study of T cells in Graves' hyperthyroidism and ophthalmopathy (dated by TCRdb to the late 2010s). In the study overall: Peripheral blood was sampled at the time of initial diagnosis, prior to any treatment. The roughly 99 discovery patients were divided at random into training and test sets in a 7:3 ratio. According to the paper, TCR Vbeta CDR3 sequencing was carried out on approximately 140 peripheral blood samples, which came from some 41 ophthalmopathy, around 74 hyperthyroidism and about 17 progressor patients. In addition, the study compared T-cell repertoires in thyroid tissue and in blood from roughly six Graves' hyperthyroidism patients. An independent validation cohort of under 20 hyperthyroidism patients and 17 patients who later progressed to ophthalmopathy tested prospective prediction of ophthalmopathy. Once sampling was done, hyperthyroidism patients were given methimazole at a starting dose of 30 mg daily, whereas ophthalmopathy patients were given high-dose intravenous methylprednisolone. To identify distinguishing TCR V-J signatures, a discovery cohort of around 100 patients was used, comprising 43 with Graves' ophthalmopathy and 55 to 65 with stable Graves' hyperthyroidism.

The TCR beta CDR3 regions were amplified from RNA transcripts. The TCR CDR3 was subjected to a first round of RT-PCR using the HTBI primer set and the Qiagen OneStep RT-PCR kit. Libraries were constructed in a second round of multiplex PCR, after which size selection and purification were carried out. Paired-end sequencing of the libraries was performed with 100 bp reads on an Illumina HiSeq2000. The source study handled its data this way. SOAPnuke was used to process the raw data, throwing out any read that contained adapters or uncalled bases, had a mean Phred below 15, or lacked an exact constant-primer or identifier match. COPE v1.2.5 was used to merge the high-quality paired reads, and each unique nucleotide sequence was defined as a clonotype. MiTCR v1.1 was used to align clonotypes to the IMGT TRBV, TRBD and TRBJ reference segments. Only V-J combinations with frequency above 0.0001, covering approximately 99% of repertoires, were analysed. The TCS score was defined as F50 (clonal expansion) divided by E x V (chaos), with BLOSUM62-based TCRdist calculated between CDR3 peptides within each V-J. Welch's t-statistics and random forest reduced roughly 540 V-J features to about 13, which were used in a naive Bayes classifier (R e1071). The similarity between thyroid and blood repertoires was quantified using the Morisita-Horn index. TCRdb reprocessed the public reads (quality trimming at Q25 with fastp, clone calling with MiXCR) and kept in-frame beta chains. Each entry merges the rows of one CDR3 protein and shows their most common DNA and genes. The V and J calls follow TCRdb's processing rather than the paper's. This sample lists fewer than 650,000 distinct CDR3 sequences; approximately 15% were detected once. Together, the top ten hold about 4% of the sample.

Ophthalmopathy patients had moderately to severely active disease, with a Clinical Activity Score of 3 or more, a NOSPECS grade of 4 or more, and a disease duration of less than 3 months. Exclusion was applied to patients with uncontrolled infections, other autoimmune diseases, pregnancy or lactation. Diagnoses relied on clinical symptoms, serum thyroxine and TRAb, thyroid ultrasound and orbital computed tomography. Ficoll-Paque density gradient centrifugation was used to isolate PBMCs from approximately 10 ml of fresh peripheral blood. Total RNA was extracted with Trizol reagent, and quality was checked on an Agilent 2100 Bioanalyzer. Broader findings and caveats from the paper: In validation, the model predicted progression to ophthalmopathy with 60% to 71% sensitivity and roughly 72% specificity, a median of roughly seven months before onset. Most expanded thyroid clonotypes (frequency above 0.001) were also detected in blood, a finding suggesting that blood repertoires may reflect thyroid immune responses. No statistical method was used to fix the sample size in advance, and group allocation was not hidden from the investigators. A model built on a 13 V-J signature distinguished ophthalmopathy from stable hyperthyroidism, reaching around 90% sensitivity and 81.08% specificity in cross-validation and 80%/75% in testing.

The TCR comes from a woman aged 40 to 49 with Graves' ophthalmopathy. Input material: blood.

CDR3 protein: CASSPPTGVSSYGYTF. The sequenced DNA: TGTGCCAGCAGTCCTCCGACAGGGGTTTCCTCATATGGCTACACCTTC. The chain employs TRBV28 and TRBJ1-2, with 8 bases in between that match TRBD1. Trimming leaves V shorter by 5 bases and J shorter by 5 bases, with the junction holding 13 bases beyond the gene matches. The CDR3 has 16 amino acids, counting the end cysteine and phenylalanine. Kept here is only the CDR3 DNA, which spans 48 bases and is read in frame from base 1. CDR1 is given as MDHEN and CDR2 as SYDVKM, both from the germline V gene.